This TCR beta chain was captured by sequencing in a study of graft-versus-host responses after intestinal transplantation. Study summary: Multivisceral, liver-intestinal, or isolated intestinal grafts were transplanted into recipients. The whole recipient group had anti-thymocyte globulin induction followed by tacrolimus and steroids for about three years.

To release intraepithelial and lamina propria lymphocytes, the graft tissue was processed. Method: immunoSEQ multiplex PCR; TCRdb's copy keeps in-frame clones and lacks some. The sample has under 15,000 clones, 77% seen once. Study conclusions and caveats: Detected in recipient marrow were GvH clones, some of which were first observed in ileum or blood.

Germline loops: CDR1 SGDLS, CDR2 YYNGEE. Trimming pared 6 bases from V and 2 bases from J, leaving 18 bases between. CDR3 length: 16 amino acids. Concerning this clone itself: The target antigen is unknown.

The clonotype comes from a human patient who received an intestinal transplant, so some T cells may come from the graft donor. This chain joins TRBV9 and TRBJ2-1; D is uncertain. The material sequenced was ileum tissue, taken roughly 26 days after intestinal transplant. CDR3 DNA: TGTGCCAGCACACCTTACGCCACTACAACCTACAATGAGCAGTTCTTC. It translates to CASTPYATTTYNEQFF.